This T cell receptor beta chain originates from a study of cytomegalovirus exposure and HLA in healthy donors. Note on this clone: Its antigen remains unidentified.

Primers: 60 Vbeta forward and 13 Jbeta reverse. Sequencing used immunoSEQ multiplex PCR; TCRdb keeps in-frame clones, though not all of them. The sample has around 150,000 clones, approximately 80% seen once; the top ten hold 5.1%. These donors, healthy bone marrow donors, were studied. The CDR3 is 15 amino acids. The V and J ends lost 5 bases and 3 bases respectively, with 15 bases between them. Germline CDR1 is SGHTS and CDR2 is YDEGEE. Study results and caveats: In a later analysis, TCR beta V- and J-gene trimming was associated with a missense DCLRE1C variant. Diagnosis of cytomegalovirus status made by the classifier reportedly showed high specificity and sensitivity. Some TCR beta chains (roughly 150 of them) were listed as cytomegalovirus-associated.

Sequenced sample: PBMCs. The TCR originated in a male donor in good health and CMV-seronegative. The chain uses TRBV5-8 and TRBJ1-5, with D perhaps TRBD1 (6 bases). This CDR3 is CASRFNRAANQPQHF. As DNA, the CDR3 is TGTGCCAGCAGGTTCAACAGGGCGGCCAATCAGCCCCAGCATTTT. The full variable domain, completed using reference TRBV5-8 and TRBJ1-5, is EAGVTQSPTHLIKTRGQQATLRCSPISGHTSVYWYQQALGLGLQFLLWYDEGEERNRGNFPPRFSGRQFPNYSSELNVNALELEDSALYLCASRFNRAANQPQHFGDGTRLSIL.